Presented here are 3 T cell receptor beta chains from one specimen sequenced in a study of blood T cell repertoires in COVID-19. The repertoire was sequenced with immunoSEQ multiplex PCR; TCRdb's copy has only in-frame clones and lacks some. The profile shows about 230,000 clones, 80% to 90% of them singletons. The sample comprised PBMCs or T cells enriched from blood (not recorded which). These receptors were taken from a woman between 45 and 65 years old in a cohort exposed to, infected with or recovered from COVID-19 (not recorded which).

V is TRBV6-5 and J is TRBJ2-5, with D unclear. Germline V gene lookup returns CDR1 MNHEY and CDR2 SVGAGI. This CDR3 comprises 14 residues. The V gene lost 2 bases and the J gene lost 0 bases, with 7 bases spanning the gap. Here the CDR3 reads CASSYTPYQETQYF. The CDR3 DNA is TGTGCCAGCAGTTACACTCCGTACCAAGAGACCCAGTACTTC.

The V gene is TRBV5-6, the J gene TRBJ1-6; D is uncertain. With 2 bases removed from V and 10 bases from J, the gap between germline ends came to 7 bases. Germline loops: CDR1 SGHDT, CDR2 YYEEEE. The CDR3 covers 12 residues. This CDR3 reads CASSFGRSPLHF. The CDR3 DNA sequence: TGTGCCAGCAGCTTCGGTCGCTCACCCCTCCACTTT.

V and J are TRBV24-1 and TRBJ2-1; 9 bases fit TRBD2. This CDR3 has 16 residues. The germline gives CDR1 KGHDR, CDR2 SFDVKD. V lost 0 bases, J lost 3 bases, and 2 bases stayed unmatched. The CDR3 nucleotides are TGTGCCACCAGTGATTTGGCGGGGGGGGTCTACAATGAGCAGTTCTTC. As protein: CATSDLAGGVYNEQFF.